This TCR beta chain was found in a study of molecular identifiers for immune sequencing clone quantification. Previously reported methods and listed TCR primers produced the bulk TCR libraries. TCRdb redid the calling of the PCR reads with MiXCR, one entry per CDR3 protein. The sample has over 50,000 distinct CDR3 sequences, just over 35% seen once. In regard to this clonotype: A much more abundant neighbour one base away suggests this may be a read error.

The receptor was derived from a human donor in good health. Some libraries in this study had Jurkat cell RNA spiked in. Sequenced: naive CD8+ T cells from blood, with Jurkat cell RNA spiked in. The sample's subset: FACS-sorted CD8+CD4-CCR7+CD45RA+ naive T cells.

This CDR3 reads CASNEGWADTQYF. Written as DNA, the CDR3 is TGTGCCAGCAACGAAGGATGGGCAGATACGCAGTATTTT. The chain employs TRBV7-3 and TRBJ2-3; D ambiguous. V was trimmed by 7 bases and J by 4 bases, leaving 12 bases between them. The CDR3 is made up of 13 amino acids. Germline values: CDR1 SGHTA, CDR2 FQGTGA.